This is a list of T cell receptor beta chains from one sample in a study of regulatory T cells. TCRdb keeps only in-frame clones here, not all; method: immunoSEQ multiplex PCR. The top ten clones hold around 0.94% of a sample with over 30,000 clones, roughly 93% of them seen once. Material for sequencing was conventional CD4+ T cells sorted from blood. Receptors were obtained from a child between 2 and 9 years old with CD3G deficiency. Both conserved end residues are part of each CDR3. D genes are given only for firm matches. Clone size is stated in some rows and not others, as once, few, many or a class when expanded.

v_call	clone_size	d_call	j_call	cdr3_aa	cdr3_nt
TRBV19	NA	NA	TRBJ1-2	CASSTLGDFNYGYTF	TGTGCCAGTAGTACGCTGGGTGATTTCAACTATGGCTACACCTTC
TRBV28	NA	NA	TRBJ1-1	CASSSPGMNTEAFF	TGTGCCAGCAGTTCACCAGGGATGAACACTGAAGCTTTCTTT
TRBV28	NA	NA	TRBJ1-1	CASSLSGPSEAFF	TGTGCCAGCAGTCTCTCGGGACCCTCTGAAGCTTTCTTT
TRBV7-9	NA	NA	TRBJ2-1	CASSLAMEGNEQFF	TGTGCCAGCAGCTTAGCGATGGAGGGCAATGAGCAGTTCTTC
TRBV9	NA	NA	TRBJ2-1	CASSVGWSSNEQFF	TGTGCCAGCAGCGTAGGCTGGAGTAGCAATGAGCAGTTCTTC
TRBV30	NA	NA	TRBJ1-4	CAWSRGGNEKLFF	TGTGCCTGGAGTCGTGGCGGTAATGAAAAACTGTTTTTT
TRBV28	NA	NA	TRBJ2-1	CASTSWNEQFF	TGTGCCAGCACCTCTTGGAATGAGCAGTTCTTC
TRBV6-5	NA	TRBD2	TRBJ2-5	CASRSLAGGTQYF	TGTGCCAGCAGGTCCCTAGCGGGAGGGACCCAGTACTTC
TRBV18	once	NA	TRBJ1-3	CASSPGIPPIYF	TGTGCCAGCTCACCGGGAATCCCTCCCATATATTTT
TRBV7-9	NA	NA	TRBJ2-3	CASSLTQGTDTQYF	TGTGCCAGCAGCTTAACGCAGGGCACAGATACGCAGTATTTT
TRBV5-1	NA	NA	TRBJ2-3	CASSREPGPSTDTQYF	TGCGCCAGCAGCCGGGAGCCGGGGCCCAGCACAGATACGCAGTATTTT
TRBV5-1	NA	TRBD2	TRBJ2-1	CASSWGTSVNEQFF	TGCGCCAGCAGCTGGGGGACTAGCGTTAATGAGCAGTTCTTC
TRBV28	NA	NA	TRBJ1-5	CASSFLSGGGLEPQHF	TGTGCCAGCAGTTTCTTGTCGGGGGGAGGTCTTGAGCCCCAGCATTTT
TRBV28	NA	NA	TRBJ1-1	CASSLRGAWAEAFF	TGTGCCAGCAGTTTACGGGGGGCATGGGCTGAAGCTTTCTTT
TRBV28	NA	NA	TRBJ1-2	CASSLGRGYGYTF	TGTGCCAGCAGTTTGGGGAGGGGCTATGGCTACACCTTC
TRBV28	NA	TRBD2	TRBJ2-5	CASSGGGQETQYF	TGTGCCAGCTCCGGGGGGGGACAAGAGACCCAGTACTTC
TRBV5-1	NA	NA	TRBJ2-2	CASSFGGGSTGELFF	TGCGCCAGCAGCTTTGGAGGGGGCAGCACCGGGGAGCTGTTTTTT
TRBV28	NA	NA	TRBJ2-3	CASSLREDTQYF	TGTGCCAGCAGTTTAAGGGAAGATACGCAGTATTTT
TRBV6-1	NA	NA	TRBJ2-3	CASSEAYSTDTQYF	TGTGCCAGCAGTGAAGCGTATTCCACAGATACGCAGTATTTT
TRBV28	NA	NA	TRBJ2-7	CASSPAAFYEQYF	TGTGCCAGCAGCCCTGCGGCTTTCTACGAGCAGTACTTC
TRBV10-1	NA	NA	TRBJ2-2	CASKGGGHLTGELFF	TGCGCCAGCAAGGGAGGAGGGCACCTCACCGGGGAGCTGTTTTTT
TRBV28	once	TRBD1	TRBJ1-2	CASSLQDRAYGYTF	TGTGCCAGCAGTCTCCAAGACAGGGCCTATGGCTACACCTTC
TRBV28	NA	NA	TRBJ1-5	CASSLSGAEYSNQPQHF	TGTGCCAGCAGTTTGTCAGGGGCGGAATATAGCAATCAGCCCCAGCATTTT
TRBV11-3	NA	NA	TRBJ2-2	CASSLESGELFF	TGTGCCAGCAGCTTAGAGAGCGGGGAGCTGTTTTTT
TRBV30	NA	TRBD1	TRBJ2-3	CAWGQGVGADTQYF	TGTGCCTGGGGACAGGGGGTCGGGGCCGATACGCAGTATTTT
TRBV5-1	NA	TRBD2	TRBJ2-3	CASSMTSKDTQYF	TGCGCCAGCAGCATGACTAGCAAGGATACGCAGTATTTT
TRBV5-1	NA	TRBD2	TRBJ2-7	CASSPMAGTSGSLYF	TGCGCCAGCAGCCCAATGGCCGGGACTAGCGGGAGTCTGTACTTC
TRBV6-6	NA	TRBD1	TRBJ1-1	CASTRQGPTEAFF	TGTGCCAGCACTAGACAGGGCCCAACTGAAGCTTTCTTT
TRBV10-3	NA	NA	TRBJ2-1	CAISGGSGTRNEQFF	TGTGCCATCAGTGGTGGTAGCGGTACTAGAAATGAGCAGTTCTTC
TRBV5-1	NA	TRBD2	TRBJ2-3	CASSPGTSVGDTQYF	TGCGCCAGCAGCCCCGGGACTAGCGTAGGGGATACGCAGTATTTT
TRBV19	once	TRBD2	TRBJ2-1	CASSIMLAGANEQFF	TGTGCCAGTAGTATTATGCTAGCGGGAGCTAATGAGCAGTTCTTC
TRBV7-9	NA	NA	TRBJ2-4	CASSNGGSGLAKNIQYF	TGTGCCAGCTCCAATGGGGGTAGCGGTCTAGCCAAAAACATTCAGTACTTC
TRBV6-1	few	NA	TRBJ2-7	CASSEVAEQYF	TGTGCCAGCAGTGAAGTAGCCGAGCAGTACTTC
TRBV5-1	NA	TRBD1	TRBJ2-5	CASSLWDRGLETQYF	TGCGCCAGCAGCTTGTGGGACAGGGGGTTGGAGACCCAGTACTTC
TRBV6-6	NA	NA	TRBJ2-1	CASSSFYNEQFF	TGTGCCAGCAGCTCCTTCTACAATGAGCAGTTCTTC
TRBV7-6	NA	NA	TRBJ2-7	CASSLVPGGIYEQYF	TGTGCCAGCAGCTTAGTTCCCGGGGGCATATACGAGCAGTACTTC
TRBV6-1	NA	NA	TRBJ2-7	CASSFGFLGEQYF	TGTGCCAGCAGTTTCGGATTTTTAGGGGAGCAGTACTTC
TRBV18	NA	NA	TRBJ1-1	CASSPSGTTEAFF	TGTGCCAGCTCACCATCCGGGACCACTGAAGCTTTCTTT
TRBV20-1	NA	TRBD2	TRBJ2-7	CSAGGVLGQYF	TGCAGTGCTGGGGGGGTCCTCGGGCAGTACTTC
TRBV15	once	NA	TRBJ1-1	CATSRGALTEAFF	TGTGCCACCAGCAGAGGGGCTCTGACTGAAGCTTTCTTT
TRBV7-3	NA	NA	TRBJ2-1	CASSLTVAHEQFF	TGTGCCAGCAGCTTAACGGTGGCCCATGAGCAGTTCTTC
TRBV28	NA	NA	TRBJ1-5	CASSSPGEGQPQHF	TGTGCCAGCAGTTCCCCCGGGGAGGGTCAGCCCCAGCATTTT
TRBV28	once	TRBD1	TRBJ2-7	CASSSGQGSYEQYF	TGTGCCAGCAGTTCGGGACAGGGCTCCTACGAGCAGTACTTC
TRBV10-1	NA	TRBD2	TRBJ2-1	CASSDLTSGREPTSYNEQFF	TGCGCCAGCAGTGATCTCACTAGCGGGAGGGAACCCACCTCCTACAATGAGCAGTTCTTC
TRBV11-2	NA	NA	TRBJ1-1	CASSLSVGEAFF	TGTGCCAGCAGCTTATCTGTAGGTGAAGCTTTCTTT
TRBV6-1	NA	NA	TRBJ2-2	CASRVANTGELFF	TGTGCCAGCAGGGTTGCGAACACCGGGGAGCTGTTTTTT
TRBV7-9	NA	NA	TRBJ2-1	CASSLSGYNEQFF	TGTGCCAGCAGCTTATCTGGGTACAATGAGCAGTTCTTC
TRBV6-1	NA	NA	TRBJ2-1	CASSDTRLNQRGGYYNEQFF	TGTGCCAGCAGTGACACCCGACTCAATCAAAGGGGGGGGTATTACAATGAGCAGTTCTTC
TRBV28	NA	NA	TRBJ2-7	CASSLIRGREQYF	TGTGCCAGCAGTTTAATAAGGGGCCGGGAGCAGTACTTC
TRBV5-1	NA	TRBD2	TRBJ2-7	CASSLGSTSGRSEQYF	TGCGCCAGCAGCTTGGGCAGCACTAGCGGGAGGTCCGAGCAGTACTTC